Below, one T cell receptor (beta chain) is given with its context. Its antigen remains unknown. CDR3 length equals 13 residues. V was pared by 7 bases and J by 4 bases, with 11 bases between. CDR1 and CDR2 (germline): SNHLY, FYNNEI. Researchers grouped second doses given at about 4 or about 12 weeks into one pool. The sample comes from a study of T cell responses to AZD1222 COVID-19 vaccine. The study, taken as a whole, reports: Clonal diversity may have been underestimated in mostly white British donors.

TCRdb's table, derived via immunoSEQ multiplex PCR, lists solely in-frame clones and lacks some. This sample has over 120,000 clones, with around 84% found just once. The chain carries TRBV2 and TRBJ2-4, with D possibly being TRBD2 (6 bases). This specimen was peripheral blood, taken 28 days after the second AZD1222 dose. The source of this sequence is an adult who received the AZD1222 COVID-19 vaccine. The CDR3 loop is CASTRGFKNIQYF. The DNA for the CDR3 is TGTGCCAGCACCCGGGGGTTTAAAAACATTCAGTACTTC.